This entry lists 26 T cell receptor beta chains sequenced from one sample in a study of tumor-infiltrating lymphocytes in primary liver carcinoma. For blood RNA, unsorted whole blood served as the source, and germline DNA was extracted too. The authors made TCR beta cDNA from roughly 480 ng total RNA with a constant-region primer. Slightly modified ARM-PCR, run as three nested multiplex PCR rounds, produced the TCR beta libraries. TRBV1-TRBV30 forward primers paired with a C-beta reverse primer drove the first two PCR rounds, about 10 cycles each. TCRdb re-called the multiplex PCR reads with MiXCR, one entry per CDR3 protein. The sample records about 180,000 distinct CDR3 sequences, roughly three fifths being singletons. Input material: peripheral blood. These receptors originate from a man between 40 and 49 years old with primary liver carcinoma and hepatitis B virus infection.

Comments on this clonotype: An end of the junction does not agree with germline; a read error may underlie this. In DNA, the CDR3 is TGTGCCAGCAGCTTAGTCTCTGGGGAAATAGAGAGCCAGTACTTC. Translated, it gives CASSLVSGEIESQYF. The chain is built from TRBV7-8 and TRBJ2-5; the D is unclear. The CDR3 spans 15 residues. CDR1 is SGHVS and CDR2 is FQNEAQ in the germline V gene.

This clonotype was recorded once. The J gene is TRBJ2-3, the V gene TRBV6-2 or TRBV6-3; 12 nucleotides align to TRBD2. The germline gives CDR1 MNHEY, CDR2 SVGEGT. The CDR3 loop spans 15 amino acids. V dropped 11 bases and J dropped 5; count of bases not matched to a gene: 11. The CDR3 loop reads CAGKSSGRALDTQYF. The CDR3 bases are TGTGCCGGCAAGTCTAGCGGGAGGGCCCTAGATACGCAGTATTTT.

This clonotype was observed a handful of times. This CDR3 is CASSLGVGEQFF. CDR3 sequence (DNA): TGTGCCAGCAGCCTTGGCGTGGGTGAGCAGTTCTTC. V and J are TRBV12-3 or TRBV12-4 and TRBJ2-1; no clear D gene. This CDR3 comprises 12 residues. The germline V and J ends were trimmed by 6 bases and 9 bases, with 12 bases remaining between them.

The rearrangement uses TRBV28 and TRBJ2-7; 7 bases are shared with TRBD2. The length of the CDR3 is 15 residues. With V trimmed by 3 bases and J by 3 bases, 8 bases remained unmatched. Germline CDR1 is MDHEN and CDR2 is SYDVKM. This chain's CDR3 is CASSLTGGRRYEQYF. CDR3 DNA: TGTGCCAGCAGTTTGACCGGCGGGAGACGCTACGAGCAGTACTTC.

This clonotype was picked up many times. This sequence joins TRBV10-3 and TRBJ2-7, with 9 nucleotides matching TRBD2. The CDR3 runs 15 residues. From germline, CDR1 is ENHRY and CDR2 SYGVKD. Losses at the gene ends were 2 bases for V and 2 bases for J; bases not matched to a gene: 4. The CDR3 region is CAISEGLAKTYEQYF. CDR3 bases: TGTGCCATCAGTGAGGGACTAGCGAAGACCTACGAGCAGTACTTC.

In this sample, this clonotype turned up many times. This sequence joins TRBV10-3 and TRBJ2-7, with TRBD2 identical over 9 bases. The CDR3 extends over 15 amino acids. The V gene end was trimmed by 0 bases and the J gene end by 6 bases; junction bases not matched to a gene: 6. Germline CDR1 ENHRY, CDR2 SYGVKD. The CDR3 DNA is TGTGCCATCAGTGAGTCTAGCGGGGGCTCTACCGAGCAGTACTTC. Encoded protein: CAISESSGGSTEQYF.

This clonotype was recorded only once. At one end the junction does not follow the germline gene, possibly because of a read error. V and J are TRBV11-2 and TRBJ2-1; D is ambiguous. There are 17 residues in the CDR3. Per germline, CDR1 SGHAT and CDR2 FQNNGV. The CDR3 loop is CASSLEAAIGRANEQLF. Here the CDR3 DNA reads TGTGCCAGCAGCTTAGAGGCTGCTATCGGAAGGGCCAATGAGCAGTTATTC.

The CDR3 DNA sequence: TGTGCCAGCAGCTTAGGGGGACTAGCGGGACAAAATGAGCAGTTCTTC. It codes for CASSLGGLAGQNEQFF. The chain has TRBV7-8 and TRBJ2-1; the match to TRBD2 covers 13 bases. The CDR3 length is 16 residues. In germline, CDR1 is SGHVS, CDR2 FQNEAQ. With 1 base clipped from V and 7 bases from J, the junction kept 4 bases outside the gene matches.

CDR3 region: CASSLDYGGGLNEQFF. Here the CDR3 DNA reads TGTGCCAGCAGCTTAGATTACGGTGGAGGACTAAATGAGCAGTTCTTC. This chain links TRBV11-2 with TRBJ2-1; weak D call: TRBD2 (6 bases). The CDR3 length is 16 residues. The ends were cut back, 0 bases at V and 7 bases at J, with 16 bases in the middle. Germline V gene data show CDR1 as SGHAT and CDR2 as FQNNGV.

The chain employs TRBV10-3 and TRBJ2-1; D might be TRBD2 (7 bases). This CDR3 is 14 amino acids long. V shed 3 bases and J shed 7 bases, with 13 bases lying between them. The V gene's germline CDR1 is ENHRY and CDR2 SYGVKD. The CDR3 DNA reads TGTGCCATCAGTGACGGAGGGGGGGGGAATGAGCAGTTCTTC. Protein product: CAISDGGGGNEQFF.

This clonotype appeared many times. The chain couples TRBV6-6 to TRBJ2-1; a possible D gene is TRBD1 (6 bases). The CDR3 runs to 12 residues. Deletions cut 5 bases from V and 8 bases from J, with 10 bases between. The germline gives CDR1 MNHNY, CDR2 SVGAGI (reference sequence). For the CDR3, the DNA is TGTGCCAGCAGTCCCAACAGGGATGAGCAGTTCTTC. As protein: CASSPNRDEQFF.

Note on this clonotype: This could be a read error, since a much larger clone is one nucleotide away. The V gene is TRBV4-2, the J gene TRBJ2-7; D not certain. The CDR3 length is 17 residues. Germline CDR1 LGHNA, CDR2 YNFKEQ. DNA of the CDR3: TGTGCCAGCGGCCAAGCAGGTTCCCCCCGGTGGTCTGGCGAGCAGTACTTC. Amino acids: CASGQAGSPRWSGEQYF.

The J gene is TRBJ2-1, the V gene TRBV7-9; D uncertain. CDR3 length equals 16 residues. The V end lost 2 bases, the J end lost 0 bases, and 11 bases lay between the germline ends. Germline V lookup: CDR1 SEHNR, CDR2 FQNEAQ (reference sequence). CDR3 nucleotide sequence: TGTGCCAGCAGCTTAAGACTCGCGAGCTCCTACAATGAGCAGTTCTTC. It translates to CASSLRLASSYNEQFF.

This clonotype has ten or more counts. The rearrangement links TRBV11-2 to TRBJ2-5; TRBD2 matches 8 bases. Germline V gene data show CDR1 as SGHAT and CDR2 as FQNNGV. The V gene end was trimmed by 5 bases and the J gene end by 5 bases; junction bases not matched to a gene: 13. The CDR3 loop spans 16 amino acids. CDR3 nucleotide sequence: TGTGCCAGCAGCGCTGGGAGGAGCGGGAGTCGGGAGACCCAGTACTTC. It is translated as CASSAGRSGSRETQYF.

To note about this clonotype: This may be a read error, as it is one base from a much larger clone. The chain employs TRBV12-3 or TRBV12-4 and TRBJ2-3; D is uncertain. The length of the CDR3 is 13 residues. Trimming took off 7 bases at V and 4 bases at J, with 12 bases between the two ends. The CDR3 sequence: CASMLIGADTQYF. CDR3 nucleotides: TGTGCCAGCATGCTTATAGGAGCAGATACGCAGTATTTT.

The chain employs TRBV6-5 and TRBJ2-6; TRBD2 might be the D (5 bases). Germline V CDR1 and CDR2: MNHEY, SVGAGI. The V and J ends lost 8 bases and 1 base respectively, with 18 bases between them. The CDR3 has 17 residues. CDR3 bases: TGTGCCAGCGGGGAGCGGCTCGAGATATCTGGGGCCAACGTCCTGACTTTC. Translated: CASGERLEISGANVLTF.

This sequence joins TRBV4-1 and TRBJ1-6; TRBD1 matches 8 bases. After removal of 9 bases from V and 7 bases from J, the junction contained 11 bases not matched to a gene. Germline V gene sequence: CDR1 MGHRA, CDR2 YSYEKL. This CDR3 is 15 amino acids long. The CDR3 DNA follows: TGCGCCAGTAGTTATCTGACAGGGGCCAATTCACCCCTCCACTTT. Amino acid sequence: CASSYLTGANSPLHF.

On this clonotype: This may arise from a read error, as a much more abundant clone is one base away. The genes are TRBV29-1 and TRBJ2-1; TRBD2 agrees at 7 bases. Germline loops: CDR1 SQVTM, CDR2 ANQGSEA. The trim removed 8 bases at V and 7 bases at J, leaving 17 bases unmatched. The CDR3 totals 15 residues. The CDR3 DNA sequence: TGCAGCCTGACACGCGGGAGAACCCCGTGGAATGAGCAGTTCTTC. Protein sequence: CSLTRGRTPWNEQFF.

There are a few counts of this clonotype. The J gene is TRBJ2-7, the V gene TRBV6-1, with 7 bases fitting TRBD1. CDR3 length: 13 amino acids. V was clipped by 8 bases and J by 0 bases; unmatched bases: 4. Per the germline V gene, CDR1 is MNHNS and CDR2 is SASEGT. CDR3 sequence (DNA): TGTGCCAGCGGGAGACAGGGCTCCTACGAGCAGTACTTC. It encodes CASGRQGSYEQYF.

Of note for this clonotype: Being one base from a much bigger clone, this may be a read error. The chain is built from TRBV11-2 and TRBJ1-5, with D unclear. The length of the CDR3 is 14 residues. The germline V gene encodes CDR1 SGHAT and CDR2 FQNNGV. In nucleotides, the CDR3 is TGTGCCAGCAGCTTAAATGGGTTCAATCAGTCCCAGCATTTT. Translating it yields CASSLNGFNQSQHF.

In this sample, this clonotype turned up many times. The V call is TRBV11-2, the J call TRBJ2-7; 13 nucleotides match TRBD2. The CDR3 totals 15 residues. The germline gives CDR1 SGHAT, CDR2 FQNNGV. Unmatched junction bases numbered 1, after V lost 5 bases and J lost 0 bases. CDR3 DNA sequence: TGTGCCAGCAGCCGGACTAGCGGGAGCTCCTACGAGCAGTACTTC. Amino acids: CASSRTSGSSYEQYF.

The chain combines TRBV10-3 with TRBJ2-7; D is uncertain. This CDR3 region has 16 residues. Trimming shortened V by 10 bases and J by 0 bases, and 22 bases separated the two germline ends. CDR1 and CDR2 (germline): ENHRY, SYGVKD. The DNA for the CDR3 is TGTGCCACCAGAGCTTCTCGGGCCTCCCGCTCCTACGAGCAGTACTTC. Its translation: CATRASRASRSYEQYF.

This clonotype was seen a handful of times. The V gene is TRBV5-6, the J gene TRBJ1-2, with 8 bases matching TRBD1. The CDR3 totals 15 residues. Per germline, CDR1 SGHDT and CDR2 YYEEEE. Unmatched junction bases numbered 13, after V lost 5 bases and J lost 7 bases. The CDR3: CASSRPDRGLAGYTF. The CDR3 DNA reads TGTGCCAGCAGTCGGCCCGACAGGGGCCTAGCTGGCTACACCTTC.

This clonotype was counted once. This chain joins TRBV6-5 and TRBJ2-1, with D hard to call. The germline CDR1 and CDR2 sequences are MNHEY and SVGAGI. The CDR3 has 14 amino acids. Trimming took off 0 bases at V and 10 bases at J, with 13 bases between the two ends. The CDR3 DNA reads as TGTGCCAGCAGTTACTCCGCGATTAGAAGGGAGCAGTTCTTC. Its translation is CASSYSAIRREQFF.

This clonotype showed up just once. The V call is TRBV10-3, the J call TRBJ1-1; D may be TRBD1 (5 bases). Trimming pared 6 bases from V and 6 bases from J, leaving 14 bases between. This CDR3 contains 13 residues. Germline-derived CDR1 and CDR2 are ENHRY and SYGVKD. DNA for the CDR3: TGTGCCATCAGCGGGACTACCGGGGCTGAAGCTTTCTTT. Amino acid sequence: CAISGTTGAEAFF.

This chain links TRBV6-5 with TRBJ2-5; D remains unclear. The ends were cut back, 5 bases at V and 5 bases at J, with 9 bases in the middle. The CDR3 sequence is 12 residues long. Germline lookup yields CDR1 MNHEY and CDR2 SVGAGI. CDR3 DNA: TGTGCCAGCAGTCCGTCCATGGAGACCCAGTACTTC. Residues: CASSPSMETQYF.